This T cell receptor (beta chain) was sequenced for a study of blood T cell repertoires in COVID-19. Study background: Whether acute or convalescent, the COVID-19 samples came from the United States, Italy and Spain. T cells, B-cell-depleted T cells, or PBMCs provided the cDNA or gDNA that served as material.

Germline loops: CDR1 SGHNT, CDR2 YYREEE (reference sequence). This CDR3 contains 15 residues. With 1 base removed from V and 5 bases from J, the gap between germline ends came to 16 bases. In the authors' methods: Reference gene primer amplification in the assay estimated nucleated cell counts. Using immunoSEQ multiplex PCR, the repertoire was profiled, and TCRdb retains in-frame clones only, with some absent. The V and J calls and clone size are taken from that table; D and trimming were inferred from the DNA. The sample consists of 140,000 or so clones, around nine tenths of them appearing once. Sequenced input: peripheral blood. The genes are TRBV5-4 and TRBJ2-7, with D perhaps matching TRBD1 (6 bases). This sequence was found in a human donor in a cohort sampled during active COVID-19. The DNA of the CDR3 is TGTGCCAGCAGCTTGAGTACAGGGAAACTCCACGAGCAGTACTTC. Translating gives CASSLSTGKLHEQYF.